These 11 T cell receptor beta chains were sequenced from one sample in a study of a mutant IDH1 vaccine in newly diagnosed glioma. TCRdb keeps only in-frame clones here, not all; method: immunoSEQ multiplex PCR. The table lists tens of thousands of clones, more than 75% of them singletons, with approximately 3.6% in the top ten. Their antigen targets remain unknown. Noted time point: week 47, end of study. All doses held 300 ug of mutant IDH1 20-mer peptide, with topical imiquimod. The sample was PBMCs, taken from a glioma patient whose treatment included an IDH1 peptide vaccine. Receptors were obtained from a man aged 40-50 years with glioma. Some clones in this sample may be carry-over from other donors' samples.

V gene TRBV27 combines with J gene TRBJ1-2; tentative D call: TRBD1 (6 bases). The CDR3 contains 13 residues. Germline V gene sequence: CDR1 MNHEY, CDR2 SMNVEV (reference sequence). V lost 2 bases, J lost 8 bases, and 12 bases lay in between. The CDR3 coding sequence is TGTGCCAGCAGTTTAAGGGGGAGGGGAGGCTACACCTTC. It translates to CASSLRGRGGYTF.

The rearrangement uses TRBV5-1 and TRBJ2-5; TRBD2 agrees at 7 bases. Germline CDR1 SGHRS, CDR2 YFSETQ. With 0 bases clipped from V and 5 bases from J, the junction kept 1 base outside the gene matches. CDR3 length: 13 residues. The CDR3 sequence: CASSLEGGETQYF. As DNA, the CDR3 is TGCGCCAGCAGCTTGGAGGGAGGGGAGACCCAGTACTTC.

This clone appeared a few times. The J gene is TRBJ2-3, the V gene TRBV18; tentative D call: TRBD2 (5 bases). Germline V gene sequence: CDR1 KGHSH, CDR2 LQKENI. Trimming took 3 bases from V and 1 from J, leaving 11 bases between them. The CDR3 spans 15 residues. Written as DNA, the CDR3 is TGTGCCAGCTCACCCCAGGCGGGCCGCACAGATACGCAGTATTTT. Its translation is CASSPQAGRTDTQYF.

The chain joins TRBV2 to TRBJ2-3; 11 bases line up with TRBD1. Trimming removed 3 bases from V and 4 bases from J; junction bases left unmatched: 3. CDR1 is SNHLY and CDR2 is FYNNEI in the germline V gene. The CDR3 totals 15 residues. The CDR3 DNA reads as TGTGCCAGCAGTGAGGAGGGACAGGGGGCAGATACGCAGTATTTT. This sequence encodes CASSEEGQGADTQYF.

This clone was observed a few times. The chain joins TRBV19 to TRBJ1-5, with 9 positions matching TRBD1. This CDR3 has 19 residues. Germline lookup yields CDR1 LNHDA and CDR2 SQIVND (reference sequence). V lost 3 bases, J lost 5 bases, and 17 bases stayed unmatched. The CDR3 protein is CASSILLGTGPRRDQPQHF. The DNA of the CDR3 is TGTGCCAGTAGTATTTTGCTAGGGACAGGGCCCCGTCGGGATCAGCCCCAGCATTTT.

The rearrangement joins TRBV18 to TRBJ1-4; 7 bases align to TRBD1. The CDR3 runs 14 residues. Trimming took 4 bases from V and 7 from J; bases not matched to a gene: 6. The germline gives CDR1 KGHSH, CDR2 LQKENI. CDR3 sequence: CASSQDRNSEKLFF. Here the CDR3 DNA reads TGTGCCAGCTCACAGGACAGGAATTCTGAAAAACTGTTTTTT.

V and J are TRBV6-5 and TRBJ2-4; D is unresolved. The V gene lost 10 bases and the J gene lost 0 bases, with 16 bases spanning the gap. Germline CDR1 and CDR2: MNHEY and SVGAGI. This CDR3 is built from 15 residues. This CDR3 is CATTSFLLAKNIQYF. The CDR3 bases are TGTGCCACCACCTCCTTTTTACTAGCCAAAAACATTCAGTACTTC.

The chain uses TRBV7-9 and TRBJ1-4; 9 bases agree with TRBD1. The CDR3 is made up of 13 amino acids. With V trimmed by 4 bases and J by 6 bases, 0 bases remained unmatched. The V gene's germline CDR1 is SEHNR and CDR2 FQNEAQ (reference sequence). Written as DNA, the CDR3 is TGTGCCAGCAGCTGGACAGGGGATGAAAAACTGTTTTTT. Amino acid sequence: CASSWTGDEKLFF.

The rearrangement links TRBV9 to TRBJ2-5; D gene unclear. CDR1 and CDR2 from the germline V gene are SGDLS and YYNGEE. The CDR3 contains 13 residues. V was pared by 0 bases and J by 5 bases, with 8 bases between. The CDR3 coding sequence is TGTGCCAGCAGCGTAGAAGGGTCGGAGACCCAGTACTTC. Amino acid sequence: CASSVEGSETQYF.

J is TRBJ2-1 and V is TRBV7-9, with a tentative D call TRBD1 (5 bases). CDR3 length: 15 residues. V was shortened by 8 bases and J by 2 bases, with 16 bases between the two germline ends. Looked up from germline, CDR1 is SEHNR and CDR2 is FQNEAQ (reference sequence). The chain's CDR3 is CASYLVAGPYNEQFF. CDR3 DNA: TGTGCCAGCTACTTAGTCGCAGGGCCCTACAATGAGCAGTTCTTC.

The chain links TRBV27 to TRBJ2-7; perhaps TRBD1 as D (5 bases). Looked up from germline, CDR1 is MNHEY and CDR2 is SMNVEV (reference sequence). The V and J ends lost 3 bases and 1 base respectively, with 13 bases between them. This CDR3 is built from 15 residues. DNA for the CDR3: TGTGCCAGCAGTTTCCTTGGGCAGGGTTCCTACGAGCAGTACTTC. Protein sequence: CASSFLGQGSYEQYF.